These 13 T cell receptor beta chains originate from one sample sequenced in a study of beta chain features in type 1 diabetes. Every isolated RNA sample was fully reverse transcribed, so sequencing captured expressed TCRB transcripts. Sequencing was performed with immunoSEQ multiplex PCR; in TCRdb, only in-frame clones are kept and a portion is missing. The sample consists of 430,000 or so clones, about 10% of them appearing once. The sequencing sample was made of naive CD4+ T cells from blood. These receptors originate from a woman between 18 and 30 years old in good health.

The chain joins TRBV12-5 to TRBJ2-1; D not certain. CDR1 is LGHNT, CDR2 FRNRAP, per germline. Deletions cut 9 bases from V and 0 bases from J, with 9 bases between. The CDR3 runs 13 residues. CDR3: CASARSSYNEQFF. CDR3 nucleotide sequence: TGTGCTAGCGCTAGGTCCTCCTACAATGAGCAGTTCTTC.

There are a few counts of this clone. The chain is built from TRBV12-5 and TRBJ2-7, with D uncertain. Germline V gives CDR1 LGHNT, CDR2 FRNRAP. V lost 9 bases, J lost 3 bases, and 6 bases lay in between. The CDR3 extends over 10 amino acids. The CDR3 spells CARPDYEQYV. DNA for the CDR3: TGTGCTAGACCGGACTACGAGCAGTACGTC.

There are a few counts of this clone. The chain couples TRBV7-9 to TRBJ2-1; TRBD2 matches 9 bases. Unmatched junction bases numbered 12, after V lost 5 bases and J lost 10 bases. The CDR3 has 15 amino acids. CDR1 is SEHNR and CDR2 is FQNEAQ in the germline V gene (reference sequence). CDR3 sequence reads: CASSAGLATIGEQFF. CDR3 sequence (DNA): TGTGCCAGCAGCGCGGGACTAGCCACAATAGGGGAGCAGTTCTTC.

This chain uses TRBV29-1 with TRBJ2-1; TRBD2 matches at 14 bases. Unmatched junction bases numbered 5, after V lost 6 bases and J lost 1 base. The germline gives CDR1 SQVTM, CDR2 ANQGSEA. The CDR3 loop spans 16 amino acids. The DNA for the CDR3 is TGCAGCGTCCAGACTAGCGGGGGGGTATCCTACAATGAGCAGTTCTTC. This translates into CSVQTSGGVSYNEQFF.

With respect to this clone: The same CDR3 can be traced to other DNA sequences in this sample. The chain has TRBV5-1 and TRBJ1-2, with 7 bases that match TRBD1. The CDR3 loop spans 14 amino acids. The V segment lost 0 bases and the J segment 2 bases; nucleotides outside the gene matches: 1. Germline V gene lookup returns CDR1 SGHRS and CDR2 YFSETQ. The CDR3 region is CASSLGQGNYGYTF. The CDR3 nucleotides are TGCGCCAGCAGCTTGGGACAGGGAAACTATGGCTACACCTTC.

This clone was counted a few times. The rearrangement links TRBV10-3 to TRBJ2-3, with D tentatively TRBD2 (6 bases). Germline lookup yields CDR1 ENHRY and CDR2 SYGVKD. The CDR3 has 13 amino acids. V was pared by 3 bases and J by 3 bases, with 7 bases between. The CDR3: CAISDAGTDTQYF. DNA for the CDR3: TGTGCCATCAGTGACGCGGGGACAGATACGCAGTATTTT.

This clone was detected only a few times. This rearrangement joins TRBV7-9 to TRBJ2-4; the D gene is possibly TRBD1 (6 bases). Germline values: CDR1 SEHNR, CDR2 FQNEAQ (reference sequence). The V and J ends lost 5 bases and 6 bases respectively, with 14 bases between them. The CDR3 runs 14 residues. CDR3 DNA sequence: TGTGCCAGCAGCCCACAGGGCTGGGGAAACATTCAGTACTTC. This codes for CASSPQGWGNIQYF.

The V gene is TRBV6-1, the J gene TRBJ2-7, with 7 bases identical to TRBD2. The CDR3 totals 15 residues. J was trimmed by 2 bases and V by 3 bases; bases with no gene match: 7. The germline gives CDR1 MNHNS, CDR2 SASEGT. The CDR3 nucleotides read TGTGCCAGCAGTGAGCGACTAGCCCGGGCCTACGAGCAGTACGTC. It encodes CASSERLARAYEQYV.

This clone was seen a handful of times. The chain recombines TRBV7-2 with TRBJ2-1; unclear D gene. The CDR3 is 13 amino acids. Germline-derived CDR1 and CDR2 are SGHTA and FQGNSA. Trimming pared 0 bases from V and 8 bases from J, leaving 8 bases between. The CDR3 loop reads CASSLALGDEQFF. DNA of the CDR3: TGTGCCAGCAGCTTAGCGCTGGGCGATGAGCAGTTCTTC.

The gene calls are TRBV5-4 and TRBJ2-3, with TRBD2 matching over 9 bases. With 1 base clipped from V and 0 bases from J, the junction kept 9 bases outside the gene matches. Germline assignment: CDR1 SGHNT and CDR2 YYREEE (reference sequence). This CDR3 is built from 18 residues. CDR3 DNA sequence: TGTGCCAGCAGCTTGACGTTCCTAGCGGGGACTAGCACAGATACGCAGTATTTT. Its translation is CASSLTFLAGTSTDTQYF.

On this clone itself: The same CDR3 also results from other DNA sequences found in this sample. This sequence joins TRBV30 and TRBJ2-7; possibly TRBD1 for D (6 bases). Germline V gene sequence: CDR1 GTSNPN, CDR2 SVGIG (reference sequence). There are 14 residues in the CDR3. V was shortened by 0 bases and J by 0 bases, with 9 bases between the two germline ends. The CDR3 here is CAWSVGGSSYEQYF. CDR3 nucleotide sequence: TGTGCCTGGAGTGTAGGGGGTAGCTCCTACGAGCAGTACTTC.

This clone was counted a few times. This chain uses TRBV7-3 with TRBJ1-5, with D possibly being TRBD1 (5 bases). Germline V gives CDR1 SGHTA, CDR2 FQGTGA. V lost 0 bases to trimming and J lost 0 bases, with 6 bases between them. The CDR3 runs 15 residues. The CDR3 sequence is CASSLTGDSNQPQHF. The CDR3 DNA is TGTGCCAGCAGCTTAACAGGGGATAGCAATCAGCCCCAGCATTTT.

V usage is TRBV29-1 and J usage is TRBJ1-1; possibly TRBD1 for D (5 bases). The CDR3 length is 13 residues. V was cut by 4 bases and J by 1 base, with 10 bases left in between. The germline CDR1 and CDR2 sequences are SQVTM and ANQGSEA. In nucleotides, the CDR3 is TGCAGCGTTGTCCGCAGGGCGAACACTGAAGCTTTCTTT. It yields the protein CSVVRRANTEAFF.